Following are 8 T cell receptor beta chains from one sample sequenced in a study of T cell responses to AZD1222 COVID-19 vaccine. Data came from immunoSEQ multiplex PCR; TCRdb stores just in-frame clones and leaves some out. The sample contains 130,000 to 150,000 clones, roughly 91% of which appear only once. This sample comprised peripheral blood, obtained on day 0 of AZD1222 vaccination. The receptors originated from an adult in good health.

This clone was found a few times. The chain couples TRBV7-9 to TRBJ1-5; TRBD1 agrees at 10 bases. With 5 bases clipped from V and 6 bases from J, the junction kept 4 bases outside the gene matches. There are 14 residues in the CDR3. CDR1 SEHNR and CDR2 FQNEAQ come from the germline V gene (reference sequence). CDR3 nucleotides: TGTGCCAGCAGCGAGACAGGGGGCAGTCAGCCCCAGCATTTT. Amino acids: CASSETGGSQPQHF.

V gene TRBV12-3 or TRBV12-4 combines with J gene TRBJ1-2; maybe TRBD1 (5 bases). V gave up 5 bases and J gave up 8 bases, with 9 bases separating them. This CDR3 spans 11 amino acids. The CDR3 loop is CASSKGSGYTF. CDR3 nucleotide sequence: TGTGCCAGCAGTAAGGGGAGCGGCTACACCTTC.

The V gene is TRBV18, the J gene TRBJ2-3, with a tentative D call TRBD2 (6 bases). In germline, CDR1 is KGHSH, CDR2 LQKENI. Trimming took 3 bases from V and 0 from J, leaving 13 bases between them. This CDR3 is 16 amino acids long. The CDR3 here is CASSPLGSLSTDTQYF. As DNA, the CDR3 is TGTGCCAGCTCACCCCTCGGGAGCTTAAGCACAGATACGCAGTATTTT.

The chain employs TRBV19 and TRBJ2-7, with 10 bases that match TRBD1. Germline trimming cut 4 bases from V and 4 bases from J; bases unmatched to any gene: 7. Germline CDR1 and CDR2: LNHDA and SQIVND (reference sequence). The CDR3 extends over 15 amino acids. This chain's CDR3 is CASSKLDRGGYEQYF. CDR3 sequence (DNA): TGTGCCAGTAGTAAATTGGACAGGGGGGGATACGAGCAGTACTTC.

This chain joins TRBV5-1 and TRBJ1-1; D gene unclear. From germline, CDR1 is SGHRS and CDR2 YFSETQ. The CDR3 runs to 16 residues. The V and J ends lost 3 bases and 4 bases respectively, with 19 bases between them. This CDR3 reads CASSSLPGLRITEAFF. The DNA of the CDR3 is TGCGCCAGCAGCTCTCTGCCGGGCCTTCGTATCACTGAAGCTTTCTTT.

The chain has TRBV15 and TRBJ2-5, with no clear D. The CDR3 totals 12 residues. Germline V gives CDR1 LNHNV, CDR2 YYDKDF (reference sequence). V was trimmed by 0 bases and J by 11 bases, leaving 10 bases between them. The CDR3: CATSRDLGFQYF. The CDR3 bases are TGTGCCACCAGCAGAGATTTGGGGTTTCAGTACTTC.

This chain connects TRBV5-1 to TRBJ2-6, with D unresolved. V dropped 3 bases and J dropped 2 bases, with 15 bases sitting between them. From germline, CDR1 is SGHRS and CDR2 YFSETQ. The CDR3 sequence is 17 residues long. CDR3 in DNA: TGCGCCAGCAGCTCGCGCCTCGGAGTACCTGGGGCCAACGTCCTGACTTTC. Protein product: CASSSRLGVPGANVLTF.

The V call is TRBV11-2, the J call TRBJ2-7; D not resolved. The CDR3 runs to 16 residues. The V gene's germline CDR1 is SGHAT and CDR2 FQNNGV. Trimming removed 5 bases at V and 3 bases at J, with 20 bases between. Here the CDR3 reads CASSLRLARRVYEQYF. CDR3 DNA: TGTGCCAGCAGCCTAAGACTGGCAAGGCGCGTCTACGAGCAGTACTTC. Full variable domain (missing parts from reference TRBV11-2 and TRBJ2-7): EAGVAQSPRYKIIEKRQSVAFWCNPISGHATLYWYQQILGQGPKLLIQFQNNGVVDDSQLPKDRFSAERLKGVDSTLKIQPAKLEDSAVYLCASSLRLARRVYEQYFGPGTRLTVT.